This T cell receptor beta chain was sequenced during a study of CD8+ T cells in alopecia areata. For the study at large: Patients took tofacitinib for 6 to 18 months, followed by 6 drug-free months.

Isolated RNA was reverse transcribed into cDNA used as the sequencing template. TCRdb's table, derived via immunoSEQ multiplex PCR, lists solely in-frame clones and lacks some. Of some 170,000 clones in the sample, about 72% were seen once. Specimen: CD8+ T cells sorted from blood, collected at week 0. The clonotype comes from a human donor with alopecia areata.

In nucleotides, the CDR3 is TGCGCCAGCAGCCAAGTTACGGAGCGGGGGATGGATACGCAGTATTTT. Translation: CASSQVTERGMDTQYF. The chain combines TRBV4-1 with TRBJ2-3, with 8 positions matching TRBD2. V lost 1 base and J lost 6; bases outside the gene matches: 9. Looked up from germline, CDR1 is MGHRA and CDR2 is YSYEKL. This CDR3 comprises 16 residues.